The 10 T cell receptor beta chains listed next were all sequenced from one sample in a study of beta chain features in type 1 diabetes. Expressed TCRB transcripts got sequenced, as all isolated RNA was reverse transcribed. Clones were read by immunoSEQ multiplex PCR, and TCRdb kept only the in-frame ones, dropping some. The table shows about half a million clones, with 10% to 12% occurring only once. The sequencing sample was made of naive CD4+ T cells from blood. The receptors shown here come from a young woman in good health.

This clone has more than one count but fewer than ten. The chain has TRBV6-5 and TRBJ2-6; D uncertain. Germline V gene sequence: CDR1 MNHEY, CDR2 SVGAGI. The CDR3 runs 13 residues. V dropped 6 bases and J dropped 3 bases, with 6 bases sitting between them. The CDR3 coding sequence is TGTGCCAGCAGACCGGGTGGGGCCAACGTCCTGACTTTC. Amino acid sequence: CASRPGGANVLTF.

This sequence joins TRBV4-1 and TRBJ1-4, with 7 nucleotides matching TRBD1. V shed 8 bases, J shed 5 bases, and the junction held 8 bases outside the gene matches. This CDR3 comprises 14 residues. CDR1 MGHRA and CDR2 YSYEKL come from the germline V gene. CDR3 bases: TGCGCCAGCCGCGGACAGGCGCTAAATGAAAAACTGTTTTTT. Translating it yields CASRGQALNEKLFF.

The CDR3, as DNA: TGTGCCAGCAGCCAAACAGGGGTGCCCGTACTAGGGCTTCTGGAGACCCAGTACTTC. It specifies CASSQTGVPVLGLLETQYF. The V and J genes are TRBV7-2 and TRBJ2-5; 7 bases are shared with TRBD1. There are 19 residues in the CDR3. The trim removed 5 bases at V and 5 bases at J, leaving 23 bases unmatched. CDR1 SGHTA and CDR2 FQGNSA come from the germline V gene.

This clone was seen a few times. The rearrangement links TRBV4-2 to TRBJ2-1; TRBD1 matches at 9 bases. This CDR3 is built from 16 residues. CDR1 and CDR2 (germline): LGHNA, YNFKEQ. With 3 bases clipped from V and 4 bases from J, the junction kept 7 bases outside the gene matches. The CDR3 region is CASSQAGTGPYNEQFF. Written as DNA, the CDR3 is TGTGCCAGCAGCCAGGCCGGGACAGGGCCTTACAATGAGCAGTTCTTC.

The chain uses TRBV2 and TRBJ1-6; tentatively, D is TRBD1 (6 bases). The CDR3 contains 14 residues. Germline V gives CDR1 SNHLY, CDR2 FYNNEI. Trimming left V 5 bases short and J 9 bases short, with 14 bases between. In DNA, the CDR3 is TGTGCCAGCAGTTCATTACAGGGACGTTCACCCCTCCACTTT. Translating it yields CASSSLQGRSPLHF.

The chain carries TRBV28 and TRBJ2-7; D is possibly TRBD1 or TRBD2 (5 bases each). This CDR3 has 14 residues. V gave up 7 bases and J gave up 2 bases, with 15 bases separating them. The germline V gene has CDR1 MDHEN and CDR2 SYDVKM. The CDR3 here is CASTRIRDPYEQYV. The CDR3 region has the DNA TGTGCCAGCACCAGGATCCGGGACCCCTACGAGCAGTACGTC.

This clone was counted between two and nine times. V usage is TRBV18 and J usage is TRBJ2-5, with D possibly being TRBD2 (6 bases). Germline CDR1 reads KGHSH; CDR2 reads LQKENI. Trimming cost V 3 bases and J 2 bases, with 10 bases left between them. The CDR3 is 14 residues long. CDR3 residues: CASSPQEGQETQYF. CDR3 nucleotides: TGTGCCAGCTCACCGCAGGAGGGGCAAGAGACCCAGTACTTC.

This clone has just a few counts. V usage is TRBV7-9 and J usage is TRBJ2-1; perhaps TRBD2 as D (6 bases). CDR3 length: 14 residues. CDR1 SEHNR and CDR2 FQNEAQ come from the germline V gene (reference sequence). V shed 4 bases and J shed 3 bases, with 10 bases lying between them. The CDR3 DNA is TGTGCCAGCAGCTCGGGACTTAACTACAATGAGCAGTTCTTC. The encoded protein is CASSSGLNYNEQFF. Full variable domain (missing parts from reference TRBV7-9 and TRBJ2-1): DTGVSQNPRHKITKRGQNVTFRCDPISEHNRLYWYRQTLGQGPEFLTYFQNEAQLEKSRLLSDRFSAERPKGSFSTLEIQRTEQGDSAMYLCASSSGLNYNEQFFGPGTRLTVL.

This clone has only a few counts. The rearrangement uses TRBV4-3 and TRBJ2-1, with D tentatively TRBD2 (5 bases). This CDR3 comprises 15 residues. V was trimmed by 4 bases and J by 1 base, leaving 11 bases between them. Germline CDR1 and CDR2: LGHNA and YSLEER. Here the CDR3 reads CASSPTGISYNEQFF. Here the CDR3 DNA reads TGCGCCAGCAGCCCCACCGGGATTTCCTACAATGAGCAGTTCTTC.

CDR3 sequence reads: CASSLSGLSNQPQHF. In DNA, the CDR3 is TGTGCCAGCAGCTTAAGCGGACTTAGCAATCAGCCCCAGCATTTT. J is TRBJ1-5 and V is TRBV11-2; no definite D call. Germline V gene data show CDR1 as SGHAT and CDR2 as FQNNGV. There are 15 residues in the CDR3. Trimming removed 2 bases at V and 0 bases at J, with 8 bases between.